This T cell receptor beta chain was found in a study of beta chain bispecific antibodies for T cell cancers. Study observations and caveats: In these mixed samples, most targeted TRBV reads derived from the leukemia cell line.

TCRdb redid the calling of the 5' RACE reads with MiXCR, one entry per CDR3 protein. Here the sample spans about 20,000 distinct CDR3 sequences, over 2.5% being singletons. V was cut by 4 bases and J by 3 bases, with 19 bases left in between. This CDR3 spans 16 amino acids. Germline V gene lookup returns CDR1 SGHNT and CDR2 YYREEE (reference sequence). Either OKT3 anti-CD3 antibody or CD3/CD28 beads expanded T cells from blood mononuclear cells over roughly three days. There are many counts of this clonotype. The antigen remains unidentified. The genes are TRBV5-4 and TRBJ1-2; D uncertain. The sequence derives from a human donor in good health. Some clones in this sample may be carry-over from other donors' samples. Sequences were obtained from healthy donor T cells cultured with leukemia cells. The CDR3 bases are TGTGCCAGCAGCCCACCAACGCGGACCGACTACTATGGCTACACCTTC. Amino acids: CASSPPTRTDYYGYTF.